A single sample is the source of the 10 T cell receptor beta chains below, sequenced in a study of cytomegalovirus exposure and HLA in healthy donors. Amplification used 60 Vbeta primers and 13 Jbeta primers. Clones were read by immunoSEQ multiplex PCR, and TCRdb kept only the in-frame ones, dropping some. Among 140,000 to 150,000 clones listed, 70% to 85% were seen once. Material: PBMCs. The receptors were gathered from a male donor in good health and CMV-seronegative.

The gene calls are TRBV10-3 and TRBJ2-7; D call uncertain. Trimming stripped 0 bases from V and 0 bases from J, with 9 bases between. This CDR3 spans 15 amino acids. Germline V CDR1 and CDR2: ENHRY, SYGVKD. The CDR3: CAISESQTTSYEQYF. The CDR3 DNA is TGTGCCATCAGTGAGTCGCAAACAACCTCCTACGAGCAGTACTTC.

J is TRBJ2-3 and V is TRBV7-2, with 7 nucleotides matching TRBD2. With 5 bases clipped from V and 4 bases from J, the junction kept 12 bases outside the gene matches. This CDR3 has 16 residues. Germline CDR1 and CDR2: SGHTA and FQGNSA. This CDR3 is CASSPGTATSADTQYF. In DNA, the CDR3 is TGTGCCAGCAGCCCCGGGACCGCAACTAGCGCAGATACGCAGTATTTT. The full variable domain, with the rest looked up from reference TRBV7-2 and TRBJ2-3, is GAGVSQSPSNKVTEKGKDVELRCDPISGHTALYWYRQSLGQGLEFLIYFQGNSAPDKSGLPSDRFSAERTGGSVSTLTIQRTQQEDSAVYLCASSPGTATSADTQYFGPGTRLTVL.

The chain is built from TRBV7-8 and TRBJ1-6, with a tentative D call TRBD1 (5 bases). This CDR3 is 15 amino acids long. Trimming left V 1 base short and J 7 bases short, with 11 bases between. Per the germline V gene, CDR1 is SGHVS and CDR2 is FQNEAQ. CDR3: CASSLVQGYNSPLHF. In nucleotides, the CDR3 is TGTGCCAGCAGCTTAGTCCAGGGATACAATTCACCCCTCCACTTT.

The chain uses TRBV5-4 and TRBJ2-5, with a possible D match to TRBD2 (6 bases). Trimming took 0 bases from V and 4 from J, leaving 13 bases between them. This CDR3 spans 15 amino acids. The germline V gene has CDR1 SGHNT and CDR2 YYREEE (reference sequence). CDR3 DNA: TGTGCCAGCAGCTTGGGCGGCAGGGAGGTAGAGACCCAGTACTTC. It encodes CASSLGGREVETQYF. Full variable domain (remainder filled in from reference TRBV5-4 and TRBJ2-5): ETGVTQSPTHLIKTRGQQVTLRCSSQSGHNTVSWYQQALGQGPQFIFQYYREEENGRGNFPPRFSGLQFPNYSSELNVNALELDDSALYLCASSLGGREVETQYFGPGTRLLVL.

The V and J genes are TRBV18 and TRBJ1-2; D unclear. Trimming took off 2 bases at V and 5 bases at J, with 21 bases between the two ends. Germline V CDR1 and CDR2: KGHSH, LQKENI. The CDR3 is 17 residues long. The CDR3 reads CASSPVYSNEKKYGYTF. CDR3 coding DNA: TGTGCCAGCTCACCAGTCTACTCGAATGAAAAGAAATATGGCTACACCTTC.

The genes are TRBV5-1 and TRBJ2-7, with TRBD2 as a possible D gene (5 bases). The V gene lost 0 bases and the J gene lost 6 bases, with 13 bases spanning the gap. This CDR3 contains 14 residues. CDR1 is SGHRS, CDR2 YFSETQ, per germline. The CDR3 protein is CASSLARDLVEQYF. The CDR3 nucleotides read TGCGCCAGCAGCTTGGCTCGGGATTTGGTCGAGCAGTACTTC.

Regarding this clone: The same CDR3 can be traced to other DNA sequences in this sample. The V and J genes are TRBV7-9 and TRBJ1-1; maybe TRBD1 (5 bases). The germline gives CDR1 SEHNR, CDR2 FQNEAQ (reference sequence). The V end was cut by 2 bases, the J end by 2 bases, with 6 bases between. The CDR3 runs to 13 residues. The CDR3 loop is CASSLTGNTEAFF. CDR3 nucleotide sequence: TGTGCCAGCAGCTTAACAGGTAACACTGAAGCTTTCTTT. The full variable domain, in which reference TRBV7-9 and TRBJ1-1 provide the parts outside the CDR3, is DTGVSQNPRHKITKRGQNVTFRCDPISEHNRLYWYRQTLGQGPEFLTYFQNEAQLEKSRLLSDRFSAERPKGSFSTLEIQRTEQGDSAMYLCASSLTGNTEAFFGQGTRLTVV.

V gene TRBV6-1 combines with J gene TRBJ1-5; D gene unclear. CDR1 MNHNS and CDR2 SASEGT come from the germline V gene. CDR3 length: 13 residues. Trimming removed 4 bases from V and 4 bases from J, with 8 bases in between. CDR3 bases: TGTGCCAGCAGTGTGGTCAGTAATCAGCCCCAGCATTTT. Protein sequence: CASSVVSNQPQHF.

The chain couples TRBV4-3 to TRBJ1-2, with TRBD1 matching 7 bases. Losses at the gene ends were 1 base for V and 4 bases for J; bases not matched to a gene: 6. The CDR3 runs 15 residues. Per the germline V gene, CDR1 is LGHNA and CDR2 is YSLEER. CDR3 sequence (DNA): TGCGCCAGCAGCCAAGGGACCGGGACAGTCTATGGCTACACCTTC. Protein product: CASSQGTGTVYGYTF.

This sequence joins TRBV10-3 and TRBJ2-7, with D unresolved. CDR3 length: 12 residues. Trimming took 3 bases from V and 6 from J, leaving 9 bases between them. Germline lookup yields CDR1 ENHRY and CDR2 SYGVKD. The chain's CDR3 is CAISDKRTEQYF. Written as DNA, the CDR3 is TGTGCCATCAGTGATAAGCGAACCGAGCAGTACTTC.